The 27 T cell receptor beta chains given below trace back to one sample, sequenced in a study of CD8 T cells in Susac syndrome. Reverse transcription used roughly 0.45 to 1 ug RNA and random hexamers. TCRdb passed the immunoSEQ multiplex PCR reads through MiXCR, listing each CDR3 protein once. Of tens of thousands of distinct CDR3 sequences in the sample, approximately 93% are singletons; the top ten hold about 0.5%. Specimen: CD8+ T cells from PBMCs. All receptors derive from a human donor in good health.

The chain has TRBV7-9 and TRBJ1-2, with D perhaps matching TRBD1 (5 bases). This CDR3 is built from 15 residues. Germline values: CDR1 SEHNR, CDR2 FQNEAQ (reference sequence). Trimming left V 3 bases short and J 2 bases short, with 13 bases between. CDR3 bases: TGTGCCAGCAGCTTTCAGACAGCCCTAAACTATGGCTACACCTTC. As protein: CASSFQTALNYGYTF.

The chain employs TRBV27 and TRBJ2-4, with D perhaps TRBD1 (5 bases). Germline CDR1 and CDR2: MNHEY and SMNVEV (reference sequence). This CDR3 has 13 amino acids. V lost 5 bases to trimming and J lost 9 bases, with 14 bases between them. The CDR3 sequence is CASSPLTGGIQYF. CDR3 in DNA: TGTGCCAGCAGTCCCCTAACAGGCGGCATTCAGTACTTC.

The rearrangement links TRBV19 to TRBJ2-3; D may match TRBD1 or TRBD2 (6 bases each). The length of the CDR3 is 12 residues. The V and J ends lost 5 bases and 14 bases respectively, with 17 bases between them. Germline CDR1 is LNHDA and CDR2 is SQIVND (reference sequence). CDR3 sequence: CASSPGAREWYF. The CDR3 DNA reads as TGTGCCAGTAGTCCGGGGGCGCGCGAGTGGTATTTT.

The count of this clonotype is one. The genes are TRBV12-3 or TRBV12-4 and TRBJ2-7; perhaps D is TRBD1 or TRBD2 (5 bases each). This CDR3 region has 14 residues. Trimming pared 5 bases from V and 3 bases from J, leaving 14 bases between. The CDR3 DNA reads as TGTGCCAGCAGTCATCGGGACGGAGACTACGAGCAGTACTTC. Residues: CASSHRDGDYEQYF.

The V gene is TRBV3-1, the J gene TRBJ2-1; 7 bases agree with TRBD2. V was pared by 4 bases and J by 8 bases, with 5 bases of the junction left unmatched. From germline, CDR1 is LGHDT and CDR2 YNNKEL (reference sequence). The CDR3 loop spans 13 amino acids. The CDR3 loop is CASSLPAGDEQFF. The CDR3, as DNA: TGTGCCAGCAGCCTCCCGGCGGGGGATGAGCAGTTCTTC.

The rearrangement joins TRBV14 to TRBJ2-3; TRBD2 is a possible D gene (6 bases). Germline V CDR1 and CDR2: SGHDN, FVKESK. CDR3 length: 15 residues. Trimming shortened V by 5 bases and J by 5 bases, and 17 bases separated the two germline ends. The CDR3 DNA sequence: TGTGCCAGCAGCACCCGGGGGACGTCGATAGATACGCAGTATTTT. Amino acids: CASSTRGTSIDTQYF.

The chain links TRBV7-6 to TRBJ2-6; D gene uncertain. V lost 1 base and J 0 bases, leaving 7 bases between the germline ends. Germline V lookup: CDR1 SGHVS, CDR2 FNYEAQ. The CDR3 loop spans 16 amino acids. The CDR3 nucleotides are TGTGCCAGCAGCTTAGTAGGCGGCTCTGGGGCCAACGTCCTGACTTTC. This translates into CASSLVGGSGANVLTF. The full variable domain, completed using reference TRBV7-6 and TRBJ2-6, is GAGVSQSPRYKVTKRGQDVALRCDPISGHVSLYWYRQALGQGPEFLTYFNYEAQQDKSGLPNDRFSAERPEGSISTLTIQRTEQRDSAMYRCASSLVGGSGANVLTFGAGSRLTVL.

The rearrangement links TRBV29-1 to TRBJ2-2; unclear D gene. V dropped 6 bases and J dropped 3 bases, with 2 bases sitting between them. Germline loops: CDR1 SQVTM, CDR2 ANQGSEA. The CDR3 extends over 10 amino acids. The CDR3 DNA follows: TGCAGCGTCTACACCGGGGAGCTGTTTTTT. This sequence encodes CSVYTGELFF.

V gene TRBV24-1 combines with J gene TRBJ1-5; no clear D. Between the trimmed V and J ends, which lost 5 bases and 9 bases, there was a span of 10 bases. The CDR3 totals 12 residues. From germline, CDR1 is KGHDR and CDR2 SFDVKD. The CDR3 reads CATSAPERPQHF. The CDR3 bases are TGTGCCACCAGTGCCCCAGAGAGGCCCCAGCATTTT.

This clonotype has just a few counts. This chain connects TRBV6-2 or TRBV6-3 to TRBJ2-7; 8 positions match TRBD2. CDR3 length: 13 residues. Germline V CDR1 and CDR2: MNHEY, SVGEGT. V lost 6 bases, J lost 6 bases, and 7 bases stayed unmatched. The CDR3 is CASSRLAGSEQYF. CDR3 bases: TGTGCCAGCAGCCGTCTAGCGGGTAGCGAGCAGTACTTC.

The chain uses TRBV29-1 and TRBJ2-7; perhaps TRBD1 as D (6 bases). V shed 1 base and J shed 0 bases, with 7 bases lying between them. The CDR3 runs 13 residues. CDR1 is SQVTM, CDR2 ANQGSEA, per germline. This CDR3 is CSVEGTDSYEQYF. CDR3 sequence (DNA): TGCAGCGTTGAAGGGACAGACTCCTACGAGCAGTACTTC.

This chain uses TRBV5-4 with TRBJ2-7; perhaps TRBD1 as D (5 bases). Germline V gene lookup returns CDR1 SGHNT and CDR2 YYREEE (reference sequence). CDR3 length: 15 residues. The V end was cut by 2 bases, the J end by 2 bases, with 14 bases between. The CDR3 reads CASSLGQGLTYEQYF. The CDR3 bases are TGTGCCAGCAGCTTAGGGCAGGGCCTTACCTACGAGCAGTACTTC.

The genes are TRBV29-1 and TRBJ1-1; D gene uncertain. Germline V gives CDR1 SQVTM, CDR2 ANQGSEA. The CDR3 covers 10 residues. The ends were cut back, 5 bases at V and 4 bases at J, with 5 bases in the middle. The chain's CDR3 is CSVLGTEAFF. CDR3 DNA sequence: TGCAGCGTTCTGGGCACTGAAGCTTTCTTT. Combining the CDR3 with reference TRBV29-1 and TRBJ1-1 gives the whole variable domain SAVISQKPSRDICQRGTSLTIQCQVDSQVTMMFWYRQQPGQSLTLIATANQGSEATYESGFVIDKFPISRPNLTFSTLTVSNMSPEDSSIYLCSVLGTEAFFGQGTRLTVV.

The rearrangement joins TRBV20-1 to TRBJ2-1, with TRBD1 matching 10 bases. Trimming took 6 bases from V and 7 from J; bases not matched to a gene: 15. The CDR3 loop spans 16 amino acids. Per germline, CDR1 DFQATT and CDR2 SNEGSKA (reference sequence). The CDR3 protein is CSAPVPGTGDMNEQFF. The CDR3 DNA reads TGCAGTGCGCCCGTTCCCGGGACAGGGGATATGAATGAGCAGTTCTTC.

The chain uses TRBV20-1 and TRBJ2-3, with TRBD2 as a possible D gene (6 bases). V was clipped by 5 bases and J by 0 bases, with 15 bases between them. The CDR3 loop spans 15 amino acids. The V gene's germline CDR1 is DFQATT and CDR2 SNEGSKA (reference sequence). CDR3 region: CSAWAFSGSTDTQYF. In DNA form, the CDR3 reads TGCAGTGCTTGGGCTTTTAGCGGAAGCACAGATACGCAGTATTTT.

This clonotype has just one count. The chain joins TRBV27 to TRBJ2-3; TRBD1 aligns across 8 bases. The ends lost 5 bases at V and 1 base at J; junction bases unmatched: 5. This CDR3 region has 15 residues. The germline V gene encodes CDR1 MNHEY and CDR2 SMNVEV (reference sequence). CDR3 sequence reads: CASSPRGRRTDTQYF. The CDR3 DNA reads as TGTGCCAGCAGTCCCAGGGGGCGCCGCACAGATACGCAGTATTTT.

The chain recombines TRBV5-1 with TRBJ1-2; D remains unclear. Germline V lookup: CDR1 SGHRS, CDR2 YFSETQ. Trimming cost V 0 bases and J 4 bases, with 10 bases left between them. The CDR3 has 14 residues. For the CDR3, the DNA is TGCGCCAGCAGCTTGGAAGGGCACGGCTATGGCTACACCTTC. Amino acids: CASSLEGHGYGYTF.

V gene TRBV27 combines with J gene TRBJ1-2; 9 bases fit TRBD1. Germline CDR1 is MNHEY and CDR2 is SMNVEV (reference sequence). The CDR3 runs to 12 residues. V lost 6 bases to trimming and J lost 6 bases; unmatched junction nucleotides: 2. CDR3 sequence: CASSGQGNGYTF. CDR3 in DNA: TGTGCCAGCAGCGGACAGGGGAATGGCTACACCTTC.

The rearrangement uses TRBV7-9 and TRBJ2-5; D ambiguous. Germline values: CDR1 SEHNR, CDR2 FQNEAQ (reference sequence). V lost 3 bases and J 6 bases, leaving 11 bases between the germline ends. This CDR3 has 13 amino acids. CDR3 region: CASSFPLVQTQYF. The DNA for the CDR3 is TGTGCCAGCAGCTTTCCTCTTGTGCAGACCCAGTACTTC.

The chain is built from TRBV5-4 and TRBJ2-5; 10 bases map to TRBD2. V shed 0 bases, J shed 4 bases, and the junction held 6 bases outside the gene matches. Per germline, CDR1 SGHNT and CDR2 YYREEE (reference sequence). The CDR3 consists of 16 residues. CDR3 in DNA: TGTGCCAGCAGCTTGGAATTGGCTAGCGGGAGAGAGACCCAGTACTTC. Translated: CASSLELASGRETQYF.

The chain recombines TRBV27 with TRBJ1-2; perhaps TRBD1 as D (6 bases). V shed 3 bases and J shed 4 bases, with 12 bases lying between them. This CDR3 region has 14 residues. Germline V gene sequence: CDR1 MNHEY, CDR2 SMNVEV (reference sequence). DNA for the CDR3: TGTGCCAGCAGTTTTACAGGGCTATCCTATGGCTACACCTTC. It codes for CASSFTGLSYGYTF.

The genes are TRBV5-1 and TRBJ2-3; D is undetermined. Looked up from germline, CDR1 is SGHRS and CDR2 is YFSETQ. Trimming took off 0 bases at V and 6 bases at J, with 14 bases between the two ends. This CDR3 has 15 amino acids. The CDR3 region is CASSLVGPTGDTQYF. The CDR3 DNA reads TGCGCCAGCAGCTTGGTGGGCCCTACGGGTGATACGCAGTATTTT. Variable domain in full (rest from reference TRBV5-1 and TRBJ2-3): KAGVTQTPRYLIKTRGQQVTLSCSPISGHRSVSWYQQTPGQGLQFLFEYFSETQRNKGNFPGRFSGRQFSNSRSEMNVSTLELGDSALYLCASSLVGPTGDTQYFGPGTRLTVL.

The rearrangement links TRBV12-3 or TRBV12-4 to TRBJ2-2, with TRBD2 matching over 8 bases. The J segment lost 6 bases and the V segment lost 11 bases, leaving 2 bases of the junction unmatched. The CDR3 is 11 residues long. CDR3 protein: CADGGAGELFF. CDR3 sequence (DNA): TGTGCCGACGGGGGGGCCGGGGAGCTGTTTTTT.

Here the CDR3 reads CASSQGFAGMGTDTQYF. DNA for the CDR3: TGTGCCAGCAGCCAAGGGTTCGCAGGGATGGGCACAGATACGCAGTATTTT. V is TRBV3-1 and J is TRBJ2-3, with a possible D match to TRBD1 (5 bases). Germline assignment: CDR1 LGHDT and CDR2 YNNKEL (reference sequence). V lost 1 base and J 1 base, leaving 15 bases between the germline ends. The CDR3 consists of 17 residues.

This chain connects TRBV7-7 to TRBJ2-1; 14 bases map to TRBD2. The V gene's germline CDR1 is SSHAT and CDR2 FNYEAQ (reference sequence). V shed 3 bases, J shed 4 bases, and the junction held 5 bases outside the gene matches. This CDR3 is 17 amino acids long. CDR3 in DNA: TGTGCCAGCAGCTTGGGACTAGCGGGAGAAGTTTACAATGAGCAGTTCTTC. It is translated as CASSLGLAGEVYNEQFF.

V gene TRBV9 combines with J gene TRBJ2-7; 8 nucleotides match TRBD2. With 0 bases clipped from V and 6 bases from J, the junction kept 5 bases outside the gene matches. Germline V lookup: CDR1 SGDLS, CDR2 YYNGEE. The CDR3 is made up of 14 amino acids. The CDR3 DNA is TGTGCCAGCAGCGTAGACCTAGCGGGTCGCGAGCAGTACTTC. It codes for CASSVDLAGREQYF.

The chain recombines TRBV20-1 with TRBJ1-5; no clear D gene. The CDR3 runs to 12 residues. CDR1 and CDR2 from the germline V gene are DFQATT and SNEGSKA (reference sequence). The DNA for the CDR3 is TGCAGCGTGGAGACCGGGAATCAGCCCCAGCATTTT. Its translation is CSVETGNQPQHF.